The clone carrying this T cell receptor beta chain appeared many times. Its target is not known. One entry per CDR3 protein, called by TCRdb with MiXCR from the 5' RACE reads. The repertoire has fewer than 250,000 distinct CDR3 sequences, roughly 7% of them found once; the top ten carry around 3.4%. The germline V gene has CDR1 MDHEN and CDR2 SYDVKM. With 6 bases clipped from V and 1 base from J, the junction kept 2 bases outside the gene matches. This CDR3 region has 15 residues. The data derive from a study of identical twins. General study results and limits: In zero-insertion analyses, partial confounding could arise from invariant MAIT and iNKT cells.

Another study also made use of these data, one on yellow fever vaccine responses in identical twins.

The source is a woman aged 18-29 years in good health. The sample taken for sequencing was memory (CD45RO+) T cells sorted from blood. The V gene is TRBV28, the J gene TRBJ2-3, with TRBD1 identical over 12 bases. CDR3 in DNA: TGTGCCAGCAGGGGGACAGGGGGCGGCACAGATACGCAGTATTTT. This gives the protein CASRGTGGGTDTQYF. Full variable domain (rest looked up from reference TRBV28 and TRBJ2-3): DVKVTQSSRYLVKRTGEKVFLECVQDMDHENMFWYRQDPGLGLRLIYFSYDVKMKEKGDIPEGYSVSREKKERFSLILESASTNQTSMYLCASRGTGGGTDTQYFGPGTRLTVL.